This T cell receptor beta chain is from a study of T cells in localized non-small cell lung cancer. Comment on this clone: The antigen is not known.

The CDR3 consists of 14 residues. Trimming cost V 6 bases and J 5 bases; bases outside gene matches: 6. CDR1 is SNHLY and CDR2 is FYNNEI in the germline V gene. The method was immunoSEQ multiplex PCR; TCRdb's version includes in-frame clones alone and lacks a portion of them. The sample yields tens of thousands of clones, roughly 90% seen once. Study-wide results and caveats: Peak T cell clonality was found in uninvolved adjacent lung, exceeding tumor. Only one tumor region went through sequencing, so heterogeneity may still be there.

The TCR sequence derives from a man between 40 and 70 years old with stage I lung adenocarcinoma. Material: peripheral blood, obtained before any cancer treatment. The V call is TRBV2, the J call TRBJ2-5; 10 positions agree with TRBD1. CDR3 loop: CASRTGGQGETQYF. CDR3 DNA: TGTGCCAGCAGGACGGGGGGACAGGGGGAGACCCAGTACTTC.